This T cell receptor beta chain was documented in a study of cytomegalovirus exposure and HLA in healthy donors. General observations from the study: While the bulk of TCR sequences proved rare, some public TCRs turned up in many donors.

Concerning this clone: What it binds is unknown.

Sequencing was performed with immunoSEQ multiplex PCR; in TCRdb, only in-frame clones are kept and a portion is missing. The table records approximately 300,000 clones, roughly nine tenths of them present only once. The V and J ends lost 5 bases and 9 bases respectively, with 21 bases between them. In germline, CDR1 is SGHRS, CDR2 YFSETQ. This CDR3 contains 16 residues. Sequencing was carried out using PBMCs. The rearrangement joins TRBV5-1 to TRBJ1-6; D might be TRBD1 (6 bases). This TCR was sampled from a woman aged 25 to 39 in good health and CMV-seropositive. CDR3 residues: CASRGLTGSITSPLHF. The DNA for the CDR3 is TGCGCCAGCAGGGGTTTAACAGGGAGTATTACTTCACCCCTCCACTTT.